This TCR beta chain was sequenced in a study of metastatic and nonmetastatic thyroid tumors. Study as a whole: Malignant and benign thyroid patients had repertoires compared in peripheral blood and tumor or nodule tissue.

Prior to thyroid surgery, none of the patients had received any treatment. Original handling: The study's classifier, a distant-metastasis tool for papillary thyroid cancer, was built using CDR3 differences across clinicopathological groups. TCRdb reanalyzed the PCR reads via MiXCR. The V and J calls here are based on TCRdb, not the publication. The sample has about 15,000 clones, roughly a quarter seen once; the top ten hold roughly a sixth. Study outcomes and limitations: In both blood and tumor samples, TCR beta diversity was reported significantly higher for malignant than benign nodules.

V was cut by 0 bases and J by 3 bases, with 9 bases left in between. This CDR3 spans 14 amino acids. CDR1 is SGHRS, CDR2 YFSETQ, per germline. This clone has only one observation. Antigen specificity is unknown. Sample: tumor tissue. V usage is TRBV5-1 and J usage is TRBJ2-5, with D uncertain. The source of this sequence is a female donor with papillary thyroid cancer or a benign thyroid nodule (not recorded which). Some clones in this sample may be carry-over from other donors' samples. The CDR3 is CASSLGNGEETQYF. The CDR3 bases are TGCGCCAGCAGCTTGGGGAATGGGGAAGAGACCCAGTACTTC.